This TCR beta chain derives from a study of blood T cell repertoires in COVID-19 (TCRdb year 2020). Background on the whole study: The collaborator samples originated in the United States, Italy and Spain and spanned the acute and convalescent phases of COVID-19. Samples were obtained from the ongoing ImmuneRACE study (first 160 participants) and from about 1,300 subjects provided by 6 global collaborators. The prospective study material was composed of cDNA or gDNA derived from T cells, B-cell-depleted T cells, or PBMCs. The repertoires were released in a freely available public database intended as a resource for research on the immune response to SARS-CoV-2. Where HLA class I and class II types were available, the types were taken from metadata supplied by the sample provider, not from assay-based typing. The dataset comprised deeply sampled blood TCRbeta repertoires from subjects exposed to, actively infected with, or recovered from COVID-19. The sample metadata nearly always contained a de-identified subject ID, COVID-19 status, age in years and sex.

On this clone: Its cognate antigen has yet to be identified. No per-base quality is available; no much larger clone lies one base away.

Participants in the prospective study were enrolled through a virtual design, were aged roughly 18 to 90 years, and lived in under 25 United States geographic areas. In the prospective study, participants were assigned to cohorts based on the clinical history participants reported in a screening survey and a study questionnaire. Mobile phlebotomists in the prospective study collected whole blood, serum and a nasopharyngeal or oropharyngeal swab from every participant. Participants in the prospective study had the option to provide additional blood draws and questionnaires over a roughly 2-month period. Prospective study blood samples were shipped either frozen or at room temperature before DNA extraction. Trimming costs V 3 bases and J 2 bases, and their ends lie 9 bases apart. The germline V gene sets CDR1 to SGHRS and CDR2 to YFSETQ. There are 14 amino acids in the CDR3, from cysteine to phenylalanine inclusive. Just CDR3 DNA is preserved here, 42 bases in frame from base 1.

The immunoSEQ Assay, a bias-controlled multiplex PCR, was used to amplify TCRbeta CDR3 regions from genomic DNA. Per the authors' processing: Nucleated cell counts per sample were estimated from amplification of reference gene primers within the assay. Sequence reads were collapsed and filtered to measure the absolute abundance of every unique TCRbeta CDR3 rearrangement. For each sample, productive Simpson clonality was calculated by taking the square root of Simpson's diversity index across productive rearrangements. TCRdb stores this immuneACCESS table with in-frame sequences only. Part of the clones is absent; in the studies checked, under half of the shortfall reflects unresolved V genes, and no reason is known for the rest. From that table come the V and J calls and clone size; the DNA was used to work out D and trimming. The sample records 260,000 or so clones, over 80% of which are singletons. The ten largest clones capture just over 2.5% of the sample.

On the study overall, not on this receptor specifically: How much clinical and demographic metadata was included differed by source and by participant, and the metadata was provided uncurated.

The TCR comes from a woman aged 25 to 39 with acute COVID-19. The chain links TRBV5-1 with TRBJ1-3; a tentative D call is TRBD1 (6 bases match). The sample was PBMCs or T cells enriched from blood (not recorded which). The CDR3 sequence is CASSSEGAGNTIYF. In nucleotide form, the sequence is TGCGCCAGCAGCTCCGAGGGGGCTGGAAACACCATATATTTT.